The source of this T cell receptor beta chain is a study of blood T cell repertoires in COVID-19. Turning to the study itself: The samples span acute and convalescent COVID-19 from the United States, Italy and Spain. PBMCs, B-cell-depleted T cells, or T cells were the source of the cDNA or gDNA that made up the material.

Per the germline V gene, CDR1 is SGHTA and CDR2 is FQGNSA. V shed 5 bases and J shed 6 bases, with 20 bases lying between them. The CDR3 covers 17 residues. This clone occurred a few times. Assay: immunoSEQ multiplex PCR; the TCRdb copy retains only in-frame clones and omits some. Of 170,000 or so clones in the sample, 65% to 90% were seen once. The sequencing sample was made of peripheral blood. The chain is built from TRBV7-2 and TRBJ1-6; D is possibly TRBD1 (6 bases). The TCR sequence derives from a human donor in a cohort sampled during active COVID-19. The CDR3 here is CASSTPTGTRANSPLHF. The CDR3 DNA is TGTGCCAGCAGCACCCCCACCGGGACACGGGCTAATTCACCCCTCCACTTT. Based on the CDR3 plus reference TRBV7-2 and TRBJ1-6, the full variable domain is GAGVSQSPSNKVTEKGKDVELRCDPISGHTALYWYRQSLGQGLEFLIYFQGNSAPDKSGLPSDRFSAERTGGSVSTLTIQRTQQEDSAVYLCASSTPTGTRANSPLHFGNGTRLTVT.